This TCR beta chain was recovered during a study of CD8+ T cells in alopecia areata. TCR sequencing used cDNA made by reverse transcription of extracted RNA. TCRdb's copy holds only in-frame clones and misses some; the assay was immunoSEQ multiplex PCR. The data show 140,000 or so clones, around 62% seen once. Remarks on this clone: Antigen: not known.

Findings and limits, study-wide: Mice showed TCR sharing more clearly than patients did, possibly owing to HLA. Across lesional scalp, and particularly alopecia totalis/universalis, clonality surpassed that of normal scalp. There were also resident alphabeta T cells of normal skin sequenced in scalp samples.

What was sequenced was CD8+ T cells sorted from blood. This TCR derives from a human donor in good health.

The CDR3 nucleotides read TGTGCCTGGAGTCCAACCCCTAAGCCCCGCGGGGGTAACACTGAAGCTTTCTTT. This gives the protein CAWSPTPKPRGGNTEAFF. The chain links TRBV30 to TRBJ1-1; possible D gene TRBD1, 5 bases. The CDR3 totals 18 residues. Germline V gene lookup returns CDR1 GTSNPN and CDR2 SVGIG (reference sequence). V was clipped by 2 bases and J by 2 bases, with 24 bases between them.